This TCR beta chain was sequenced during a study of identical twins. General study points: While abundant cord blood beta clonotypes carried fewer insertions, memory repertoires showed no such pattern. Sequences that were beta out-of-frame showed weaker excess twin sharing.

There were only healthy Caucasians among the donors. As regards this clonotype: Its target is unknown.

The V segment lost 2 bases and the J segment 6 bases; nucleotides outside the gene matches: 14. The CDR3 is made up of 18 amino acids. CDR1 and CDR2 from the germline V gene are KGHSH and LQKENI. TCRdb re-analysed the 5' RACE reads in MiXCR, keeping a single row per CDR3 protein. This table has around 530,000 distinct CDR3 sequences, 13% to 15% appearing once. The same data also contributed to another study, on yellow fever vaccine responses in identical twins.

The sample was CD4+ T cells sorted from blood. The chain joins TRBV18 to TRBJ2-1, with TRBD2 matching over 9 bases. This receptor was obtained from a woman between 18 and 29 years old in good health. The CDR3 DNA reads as TGTGCCAGCTCACCAAGACCATTAATAGCGGGAGTTGGCAATGAGCAGTTCTTC. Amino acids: CASSPRPLIAGVGNEQFF.